The clone carrying this TCR beta chain turned up a few times. What it recognizes is unknown. TCRdb itself ran the 5' RACE reads through MiXCR, one entry per CDR3 protein. This repertoire shows fewer than 350,000 distinct CDR3 sequences, 8% to 9% found once; its top ten account for 2.1%. This sample was taken from a study of identical twins. Study-wide findings and caveats: Because invariant MAIT and iNKT cells could be present, zero-insertion analyses could be partly confounded.

Only healthy Caucasians were included as donors. This CDR3 contains 13 residues. Germline loops: CDR1 SQVTM, CDR2 ANQGSEA. Trimming took 6 bases from V and 2 from J, leaving 13 bases between them. The same data also contributed to another study, on yellow fever vaccine responses in identical twins.

The chain recombines TRBV29-1 with TRBJ2-5, with a possible D match to TRBD2 (6 bases). Sequenced material: memory (CD45RO+) T cells sorted from blood. This receptor was obtained from a woman aged 18 to 35 in good health. DNA of the CDR3: TGCAGCGTCCAACGGGGGACTCAAGAGACCCAGTACTTC. Amino acids: CSVQRGTQETQYF.